These T cell receptor beta chains were read from a single sample in a study of blood T cell repertoires in COVID-19. TCRdb's table, derived via immunoSEQ multiplex PCR, lists solely in-frame clones and lacks some. Of tens of thousands of clones listed, over 70% are singletons. Material for sequencing was peripheral blood. The receptors were gathered from a human donor in a cohort sampled during active COVID-19. Both conserved end residues are part of each CDR3. Each record gives: V gene, J gene, D gene, clone size, CDR3 DNA, CDR3 protein. The D gene is left open where the match is weak. For some rows the clone size is stated as once, few or many, or as a class when expanded; others skip it.

V: TRBV7-9
J: TRBJ2-7
D: .
size: .
DNA: TGTGCCAGCAGCTTTGGGAGGTACGAGCAGTACTTC
CDR3: CASSFGRYEQYF

V: TRBV4-2
J: TRBJ1-1
D: .
size: .
DNA: TGTGCCAGCAGCCAGGGCTACGGTACTTTCTTT
CDR3: CASSQGYGTFF

V: TRBV18
J: TRBJ2-7
D: .
size: .
DNA: TGTGCCAGCTCACCACCTGCACACGGGGACGAGCAGTACTTC
CDR3: CASSPPAHGDEQYF

V: TRBV6-5
J: TRBJ2-2
D: TRBD2
size: .
DNA: TGTGCCAGCAGTTATAGCGGGTTAAGCACCGGGGAGCTGTTTTTT
CDR3: CASSYSGLSTGELFF

V: TRBV4-3
J: TRBJ1-5
D: .
size: .
DNA: TGCGCCAGCAGCCAAGATATTGGGGTCGGAGGGCCCCAGCATTTT
CDR3: CASSQDIGVGGPQHF

V: TRBV5-1
J: TRBJ1-2
D: TRBD1
size: .
DNA: TGCGCCAGCAGCTTGTCGACAGGGGTAGAGGGCTACACCTTC
CDR3: CASSLSTGVEGYTF

V: TRBV4-1
J: TRBJ2-5
D: .
size: .
DNA: TGCGCCAGCAGCCAAGACATGTGGCGGGACCGCCAAGAGACCCAGTACTTC
CDR3: CASSQDMWRDRQETQYF

V: TRBV3-1/TRBV3-2
J: TRBJ2-3
D: .
size: once
DNA: TGTGCCAGCAGCCAAGATGGGCAGACCTCCACAGATACGCAGTATTTT
CDR3: CASSQDGQTSTDTQYF

V: TRBV20-1
J: TRBJ1-2
D: TRBD1
size: .
DNA: TGCAGTGCTAGTCGGGACAGCTTTGGCTACACCTTC
CDR3: CSASRDSFGYTF

V: TRBV11-2
J: TRBJ1-2
D: .
size: .
DNA: TGTGCCAGCAGCGCGACAGCTAACTATGGCTACACCTTC
CDR3: CASSATANYGYTF

V: TRBV19
J: TRBJ2-5
D: TRBD1
size: .
DNA: TGTGCCAGTAGTATAGCCCCCAGGGGGCGTGAGACCCAGTACTTC
CDR3: CASSIAPRGRETQYF

V: TRBV7-9
J: TRBJ1-5
D: .
size: few
DNA: TGTGCCAGCAGCCCCCCGGGGATAGGTAATCAGCCCCAGCATTTT
CDR3: CASSPPGIGNQPQHF

V: TRBV11-3
J: TRBJ2-1
D: TRBD2
size: .
DNA: TGTGCCAGCAGCTTAGGGCCACTAGCGAGTGAGCAGTTCTTC
CDR3: CASSLGPLASEQFF

V: TRBV19
J: TRBJ1-5
D: .
size: .
DNA: TGTGCCAGTAGGGGCGCGGGGGGTAATCAGCCCCAGCATTTT
CDR3: CASRGAGGNQPQHF

V: TRBV7-9
J: TRBJ1-3
D: TRBD1
size: .
DNA: TGTGCCAGCAGCTTAAAGGGACAGGCACCTGGAAACACCATATATTTT
CDR3: CASSLKGQAPGNTIYF